This TCR beta chain was captured by sequencing in a study of blood T cell repertoires in COVID-19. Study-wide background: Acute and convalescent COVID-19 specimens originated in the United States, Italy and Spain.

Germline CDR1 is KGHSH and CDR2 is LQKENI. The CDR3 is 16 residues long. V lost 3 bases, J lost 0 bases, and 5 bases stayed unmatched. As originally analysed: The authors estimated nucleated cell counts from reference gene primer amplification. Profiled with immunoSEQ multiplex PCR; TCRdb holds only in-frame clones, not every one. That table supplies the V and J calls and clone size; D and trimming were determined from the DNA. The sample lists around 100,000 clones, more than 75% seen once, with around 2.9% in the top ten. Sequencing was done on a sample of peripheral blood. This TCR came from a man aged 50-59 years with active or convalescent COVID-19. The J gene is TRBJ2-1, the V gene TRBV18; 7 nucleotides align to TRBD2. This chain's CDR3 is CASSPTSTSSYNEQFF. The CDR3 nucleotides are TGTGCCAGCTCACCGACTAGCACGAGCTCCTACAATGAGCAGTTCTTC.